These 4 T cell receptor beta chains were sequenced from one sample in a study of blood T cell repertoires in COVID-19. The repertoire was sequenced with immunoSEQ multiplex PCR; TCRdb's copy has only in-frame clones and lacks some. This repertoire shows 400,000 to 450,000 clones, around nine tenths found once; its top ten account for 0.7% to 1%. Source material: peripheral blood. The receptors originated from a young man with COVID-19, enrolled during active disease.

This clone came up once. The chain carries TRBV7-3 and TRBJ2-2, with D perhaps matching TRBD2 (5 bases). The germline V gene has CDR1 SGHTA and CDR2 FQGTGA. The CDR3 totals 16 residues. V lost 5 bases and J lost 5, with 18 bases in between. CDR3: CASSHAKGRGTGELFF. In DNA, the CDR3 is TGTGCCAGCAGCCACGCTAAGGGCCGGGGAACCGGGGAGCTGTTTTTT.

The chain recombines TRBV5-1 with TRBJ2-5; TRBD1 is a possible D gene (6 bases). Trimming removed 4 bases at V and 1 base at J, with 11 bases between. The CDR3 runs to 14 residues. The germline gives CDR1 SGHRS, CDR2 YFSETQ. The CDR3 DNA reads as TGCGCCAGCAGCCCCGGGACACCCCAAGAGACCCAGTACTTC. This codes for CASSPGTPQETQYF.

This clone was seen a handful of times. J is TRBJ1-1 and V is TRBV2, with D possibly TRBD1 on 6 matching bases. Germline V CDR1 and CDR2: SNHLY, FYNNEI. This CDR3 has 12 residues. Between the trimmed V and J ends, which lost 7 bases and 7 bases, there was a span of 13 bases. In DNA, the CDR3 is TGTGCCAGCACTCTCGGACAGCGTGAAGCTTTCTTT. It codes for CASTLGQREAFF.

This clone has a single count. This sequence joins TRBV24-1 and TRBJ1-5; no firm D call. The V gene lost 6 bases and the J gene lost 5 bases, with 7 bases spanning the gap. The CDR3 has 12 amino acids. The germline CDR1 and CDR2 sequences are KGHDR and SFDVKD. The CDR3 region is CATSRTDQPQHF. CDR3 DNA: TGTGCCACCAGTCGAACTGATCAGCCCCAGCATTTT.